Listed here are 5 T cell receptor beta chains from one sample, sequenced in a study of a mutant IDH1 vaccine in newly diagnosed glioma. As to time point: week 5, during vaccination. A single vaccine dose contained 300 ug of mutant IDH1 20-mer peptide, and topical imiquimod was used with it. Produced via immunoSEQ multiplex PCR; TCRdb's table is partial and in-frame only. The repertoire holds around 36,000 clones, with approximately 91% as singletons. These receptors lack a known antigen. The sample consisted of PBMCs, taken from a glioma patient whose treatment included an IDH1 peptide vaccine. All receptors derive from a man between 50 and 59 years old with glioma.

The V gene is TRBV5-8, the J gene TRBJ2-4; D may correspond to TRBD1 or TRBD2 (5 bases each). The CDR3 consists of 15 residues. The V end lost 10 bases, the J end lost 1 base, and 18 bases lay between the germline ends. Looked up from germline, CDR1 is SGHTS and CDR2 is YDEGEE. CDR3 sequence reads: CAGERGVLAKNIQYF. The CDR3 DNA reads TGTGCCGGGGAAAGAGGGGTCCTGGCCAAAAACATTCAGTACTTC.

The V gene is TRBV9, the J gene TRBJ2-7, with 11 bases fitting TRBD2. The CDR3 is 14 residues long. CDR1 is SGDLS and CDR2 is YYNGEE in the germline V gene. V dropped 3 bases and J dropped 4; count of bases not matched to a gene: 3. This CDR3 reads CASSAGTSGYEQYF. For the CDR3, the DNA is TGTGCCAGCAGCGCCGGGACTAGCGGATACGAGCAGTACTTC.

The gene calls are TRBV25-1 and TRBJ2-1, with 13 bases matching TRBD2. Germline values: CDR1 MGHDK, CDR2 SYGVNS. The CDR3 runs to 16 residues. V was clipped by 4 bases and J by 4 bases; unmatched bases: 4. The CDR3 here is CASSVGTSGAYNEQFF. CDR3 nucleotide sequence: TGTGCCAGCAGTGTCGGGACTAGCGGGGCATACAATGAGCAGTTCTTC.

The V gene is TRBV27, the J gene TRBJ1-1; TRBD1 aligns across 11 bases. V trimming: 4 bases; J trimming: 5 bases; junction bases outside the gene matches: 6. CDR1 and CDR2 from the germline V gene are MNHEY and SMNVEV (reference sequence). This CDR3 contains 15 residues. In DNA, the CDR3 is TGTGCCAGCAGTTCCGGGACAGGGGGTAGGACTGAAGCTTTCTTT. Translation: CASSSGTGGRTEAFF.

V gene TRBV27 combines with J gene TRBJ2-7; tentative D call: TRBD1 (5 bases). The CDR3 covers 17 residues. The germline V and J ends were trimmed by 5 bases and 2 bases, with 22 bases remaining between them. Germline V gene sequence: CDR1 MNHEY, CDR2 SMNVEV (reference sequence). The CDR3 region has the DNA TGTGCCAGCAGTATCCACCCCCGACAGACCAGAACCTACGAGCAGTACTTC. Its protein product is CASSIHPRQTRTYEQYF.